These T cell receptor beta chains were read from a single sample in a study of cytomegalovirus exposure and HLA in healthy donors. The table came from immunoSEQ multiplex PCR; TCRdb's copy has only in-frame clones and leaves some out. Among 200,000 or so clones listed, around 85% were seen once. Sequences were obtained from PBMCs. The source of these receptors is a human donor in good health. Each CDR3 is given with its conserved first and last residue. A D gene is named only where the DNA matches it firmly. A clone size is listed for some rows: how often the clone was seen (once, few, many), or a class if it is expanded.

-	TRBV19	-	TRBJ2-6	CASILGGSGANVLTF	TGTGCCAGTATTTTGGGGGGCTCTGGGGCCAACGTCCTGACTTTC
TRBD1	TRBV28	-	TRBJ1-2	CASSSAGTGEHGYTF	TGTGCCAGCAGTTCAGCCGGGACAGGGGAACATGGCTACACCTTC
TRBD2	TRBV19	-	TRBJ2-7	CASSLLGEGNYEQYF	TGTGCCAGTAGTCTCCTAGGGGAGGGAAACTACGAGCAGTACTTC
TRBD1	TRBV7-3	-	TRBJ2-7	CASSTGVSYEQYF	TGTGCCAGCAGCACAGGGGTTTCCTACGAGCAGTACTTC
-	TRBV4-3	-	TRBJ2-1	CASSQDGLALYNEQFF	TGCGCCAGCAGCCAAGATGGGCTAGCGCTTTACAATGAGCAGTTCTTC
TRBD2	TRBV5-1	-	TRBJ2-3	CASSLLTSGRKGDTQYF	TGCGCCAGCAGCTTGTTGACTAGCGGGAGGAAGGGGGATACGCAGTATTTT
-	TRBV30	once	TRBJ2-7	CACIWPGVTYEQYF	TGTGCCTGCATATGGCCAGGGGTTACTTACGAGCAGTACTTC
TRBD1	TRBV28	once	TRBJ1-2	CASSFKFKGDRGGYTF	TGTGCCAGCAGTTTTAAGTTTAAGGGGGACAGGGGAGGCTACACCTTC
-	TRBV5-6	-	TRBJ2-2	CASSLGPRGTGELFF	TGTGCCAGCAGCTTGGGACCCAGAGGGACCGGGGAGCTGTTTTTT
-	TRBV7-9	-	TRBJ1-4	CASDSTNEKLFF	TGTGCCAGCGACAGCACTAATGAAAAACTGTTTTTT
TRBD2	TRBV29-1	-	TRBJ2-2	CSVASLTSGYTGELFF	TGCAGCGTTGCTTCTTTGACTAGCGGATACACCGGGGAGCTGTTTTTT
-	TRBV7-6	few	TRBJ1-3	CASSLEYLGSSGNTIYF	TGTGCCAGCAGCTTAGAATACCTCGGGTCCTCTGGAAACACCATATATTTT
-	TRBV5-8	-	TRBJ2-1	CASSLKSLVSYNEQFF	TGTGCCAGCAGCTTGAAGTCACTAGTCTCCTACAATGAGCAGTTCTTC
TRBD2	TRBV2	few	TRBJ2-2	CASSAASGRHTGELFF	TGTGCCAGCAGTGCGGCTAGCGGGAGACACACCGGGGAGCTGTTTTTT
-	TRBV15	-	TRBJ2-7	CATSRGGGVPYEQYF	TGTGCCACCAGCAGAGGTGGCGGGGTGCCCTACGAGCAGTACTTC
TRBD2	TRBV6-5	-	TRBJ2-7	CASSSRISGRGYEQYF	TGTGCCAGCAGTTCAAGAATTAGCGGGAGGGGATACGAGCAGTACTTC
-	TRBV7-9	-	TRBJ2-2	CSSSLGLTGELFF	TGTTCCAGCAGCTTAGGACTAACCGGGGAGCTGTTTTTT
-	TRBV4-1	-	TRBJ1-1	CASSHYLIGRNTEAFF	TGCGCCAGCAGCCATTATCTAATCGGGAGAAACACTGAAGCTTTCTTT
TRBD1	TRBV6-6	-	TRBJ2-7	CASSLIGGSLDEQYF	TGTGCCAGCAGTTTAATAGGGGGCTCGTTGGACGAGCAGTACTTC
-	TRBV4-1	-	TRBJ2-7	CASSQDLSATYEQYF	TGCGCCAGCAGCCAAGATCTCTCTGCTACCTACGAGCAGTACTTC
TRBD1	TRBV2	-	TRBJ2-7	CASSPGTGWVYEQYF	TGTGCCAGCAGCCCCGGGACAGGGTGGGTCTACGAGCAGTACTTC
TRBD1	TRBV2	-	TRBJ1-5	CASSEGYRGLVDQPQHF	TGTGCCAGCAGTGAGGGATACAGGGGGTTGGTTGATCAGCCCCAGCATTTT
-	TRBV7-9	-	TRBJ2-5	CASSLRAGKETQYF	TGTGCCAGCAGCTTAAGGGCAGGGAAAGAGACCCAGTACTTC
TRBD2	TRBV10-3	few	TRBJ2-2	CANTGTSGGELFF	TGTGCCAACACCGGGACTAGCGGCGGGGAGCTGTTTTTT